What follows are 8 T cell receptor beta chains derived from one specimen sequenced in a study of T cells in women clearing cervical HPV infection. Clones were sequenced by immunoSEQ multiplex PCR, and TCRdb holds only the in-frame ones, with some missing. Seen in this sample are around 31,000 clones; the ten most common clones hold about 16%. The sequencing sample was made of blood buffy coat. These receptors were obtained from a woman aged 18 to 75 with a cervical HPV16 infection that either progressed to CIN3+ or cleared (not recorded which).

A word on this clone: The read terminates 3 residues before the CDR3 end, so the remaining end is supplied by the germline J gene. The chain has TRBV20-1 and TRBJ2-2; the D is unclear. There are 15 residues in the CDR3. Per germline, CDR1 DFQATT and CDR2 SNEGSKA (reference sequence). V lost 8 bases, J lost 4 bases, and 20 bases lay in between. CDR3 amino acids: CSSPPPGLITGELFF. The CDR3 bases that were read are TGCAGTTCTCCACCCCCAGGCCTGATCACCGGGGAG.

Comments on this clone: The read terminates 3 residues before the CDR3 end, so the remaining end is supplied by the germline J gene. The rearrangement links TRBV10-3 to TRBJ2-3; 7 bases match TRBD2. The CDR3 loop spans 14 amino acids. Germline trimming cut 4 bases from V and 4 bases from J; bases unmatched to any gene: 5. Germline values: CDR1 ENHRY, CDR2 SYGVKD. The CDR3 DNA, read in part, is TGTGCCATCAGTGTTGGGACTACCGCAGATACG. This translates into CAISVGTTADT. From start to end, the CDR3 is CAISVGTTADTQYF.

With regard to this clone: Sequencing ends 3 residues short of the CDR3 end; the germline J gene provides the rest. V gene TRBV2 combines with J gene TRBJ2-1; the D gene is possibly TRBD2 (5 bases). Trimming pared 5 bases from V and 8 bases from J, leaving 16 bases between. The CDR3 is 14 residues long. Germline CDR1 reads SNHLY; CDR2 reads FYNNEI. The covered CDR3 bases are TGTGCCAGCAGTCTTGAGGGCCTTGGCGATGAG. Residues: CASSLEGLGDE. The full-length CDR3 reads as CASSLEGLGDEQFF.

With respect to this clone: Read data end 3 residues before the CDR3 end; the end is taken from the germline J gene. This chain uses TRBV20-1 with TRBJ2-3; TRBD2 is a possible D gene (6 bases). Trimming left V 0 bases short and J 2 bases short, with 18 bases between. There are 17 residues in the CDR3. Germline V gene lookup returns CDR1 DFQATT and CDR2 SNEGSKA (reference sequence). The DNA read from the CDR3 is TGCAGTGCTAGAGATCTCTGGCGGGGAGAGATCACAGATACG. Protein: CSARDLWRGEITDT. Given in full, the CDR3 is CSARDLWRGEITDTQYF.

The sequenced part of the CDR3 DNA is TGCAGTGCCAGACTAGCGGGAATGTACAATGAG. Encoded protein: CSARLAGMYNE. The entire CDR3 reads CSARLAGMYNEQFF. This chain uses TRBV20-1 with TRBJ2-1, with 11 bases identical to TRBD2. The missing CDR3 end, 3 residues past where the read stops, is filled in from the germline J gene. CDR3 length equals 14 residues. V shed 6 bases and J 4 bases; nucleotides not matched to a gene: 5. Per germline, CDR1 DFQATT and CDR2 SNEGSKA (reference sequence).

On this clone itself: The read stops 3 residues short of the end of the CDR3; the missing end is completed from the germline J gene. The V gene is TRBV28, the J gene TRBJ2-5; D perhaps matches TRBD2 (6 bases). The CDR3 contains 14 residues. Between the trimmed V and J ends, which lost 3 bases and 4 bases, there was a span of 12 bases. The germline gives CDR1 MDHEN, CDR2 SYDVKM. The CDR3 loop is CASSFGRRGETQYF. The covered CDR3 bases are TGTGCCAGCAGTTTCGGAAGGAGGGGAGAGACC.

The CDR3 DNA, read in part, is TGCGCCAGCAGCTTGCGGGTGGAAGAGACC. Protein sequence: CASSLRVEET. The whole CDR3 sequence reads CASSLRVEETQYF. The gene calls are TRBV5-1 and TRBJ2-5; no firm D call. Read data end 3 residues before the CDR3 end; the end is taken from the germline J gene. V dropped 1 base and J dropped 3 bases, with 7 bases sitting between them. Germline CDR1 reads SGHRS; CDR2 reads YFSETQ. The length of the CDR3 is 13 residues. Looking up the rest from reference TRBV5-1 and TRBJ2-5 gives the full variable domain: KAGVTQTPRYLIKTRGQQVTLSCSPISGHRSVSWYQQTPGQGLQFLFEYFSETQRNKGNFPGRFSGRQFSNSRSEMNVSTLELGDSALYLCASSLRVEETQYFGPGTRLLVL.

On this clone itself: With the read ending 3 residues before the CDR3 end, the germline J gene is used to fill in that end. V is TRBV5-1 and J is TRBJ2-1; D possibly corresponds to TRBD2 (6 bases). Germline loops: CDR1 SGHRS, CDR2 YFSETQ. CDR3 size: 15 residues. V lost 3 bases to trimming and J lost 7 bases, with 17 bases between them. The CDR3 reads CASSSSGDHSNEQFF. The CDR3 DNA, read in part, is TGCGCCAGCAGCTCCTCGGGGGACCACTCTAATGAG.